This TCR beta chain was sequenced in a study of TIL therapy for anti-PD-1-resistant metastatic lung cancer. Turning to the study itself: Median tumor mutation burden was under 1.9 mutations per megabase. Study-wide results and limits: The baseline peripheral repertoire was partially replaced by infused TIL clonotypes that later decayed.

Comments on this clone: The antigen is not known.

Trimming left V 2 bases short and J 5 bases short, with 10 bases between. From germline, CDR1 is LGHNA and CDR2 YSLEER. This CDR3 comprises 14 residues. The immunoSEQ assay was v3. Libraries were prepared by immunoSEQ multiplex PCR; TCRdb keeps only in-frame clonotypes and omits some of them. The table lists about 55,000 clones, about 81% of them singletons. Time point defined: pre-treatment sample, taken before nivolumab and TIL therapy. The origin of this receptor is a person between 30 and 80 years old with non-small cell lung cancer. This specimen was blood, taken at baseline. The chain combines TRBV4-3 with TRBJ2-1; tentative D call: TRBD1 (5 bases). The CDR3 protein is CASSQQGSNNEQFF. The CDR3, as DNA: TGCGCCAGCAGCCAACAGGGTTCCAACAATGAGCAGTTCTTC.